This T cell receptor (beta chain) was documented in a study of T-cell reconstitution after alpha-beta-depleted transplantation in children. CDR1 is SGHRS, CDR2 YFSETQ, per germline. The trim removed 4 bases at V and 8 bases at J, leaving 12 bases unmatched. This CDR3 region has 15 residues. Comments on this clonotype: Its antigen is not identified.

Findings of the study overall: From surviving recipient T cells and thymic progenitors came the high day-60 TCRbeta diversity observed in some patients. At the one-year point after transplant, T-cell counts and TCRbeta diversity were found to come mostly from T cells that had been newly produced. About two months after transplant, alpha-beta T cells reportedly came from several hundred expanded graft clones.

A TCRbeta library incorporating unique molecular identifiers was prepared. TCRdb re-called the PCR reads with MiXCR, one entry per CDR3 protein. In the table there are about 98,000 distinct CDR3 sequences, roughly a quarter of which are singletons. This receptor was obtained from a boy between 2 and 10 years old with acute lymphoblastic leukemia, due to receive a stem cell transplant. The chain has TRBV5-1 and TRBJ2-1; 7 bases are a match to TRBD2. The specimen was PBMCs, collected before TCRalphabeta/CD19-depleted stem cell transplant. The DNA for the CDR3 is TGCGCCAGCAGCCCGGCGGCTAGCGGAGTATATGAGCAGTTCTTC. It yields the protein CASSPAASGVYEQFF.